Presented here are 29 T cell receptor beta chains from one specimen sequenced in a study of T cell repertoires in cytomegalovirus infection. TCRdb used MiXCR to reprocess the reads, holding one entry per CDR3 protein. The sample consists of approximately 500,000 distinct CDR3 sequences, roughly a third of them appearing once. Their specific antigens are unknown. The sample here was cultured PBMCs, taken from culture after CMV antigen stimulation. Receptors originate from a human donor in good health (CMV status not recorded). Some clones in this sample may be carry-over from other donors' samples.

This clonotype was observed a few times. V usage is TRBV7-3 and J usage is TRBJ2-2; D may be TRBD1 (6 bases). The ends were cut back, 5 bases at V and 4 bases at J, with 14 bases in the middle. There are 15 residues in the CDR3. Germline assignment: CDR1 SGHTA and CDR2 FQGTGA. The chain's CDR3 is CASSPTGRGTGELFF. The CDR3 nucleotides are TGTGCCAGCAGCCCTACAGGGAGAGGCACCGGGGAGCTGTTTTTT.

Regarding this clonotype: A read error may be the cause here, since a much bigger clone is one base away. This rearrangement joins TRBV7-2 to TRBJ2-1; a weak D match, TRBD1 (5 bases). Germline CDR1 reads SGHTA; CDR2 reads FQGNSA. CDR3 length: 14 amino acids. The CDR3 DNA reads TGTGCCGGCAGCTCCCTCCGGACAAGCAATGAGCAGTTCTTC. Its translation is CAGSSLRTSNEQFF.

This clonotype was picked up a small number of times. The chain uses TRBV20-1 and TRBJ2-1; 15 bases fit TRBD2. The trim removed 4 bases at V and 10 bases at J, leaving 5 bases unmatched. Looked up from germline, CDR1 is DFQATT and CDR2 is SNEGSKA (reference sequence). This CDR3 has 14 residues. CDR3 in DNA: TGCAGTGCTATGACCGGGACTAGCGGGAGGGAGCAGTTCTTC. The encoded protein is CSAMTGTSGREQFF.

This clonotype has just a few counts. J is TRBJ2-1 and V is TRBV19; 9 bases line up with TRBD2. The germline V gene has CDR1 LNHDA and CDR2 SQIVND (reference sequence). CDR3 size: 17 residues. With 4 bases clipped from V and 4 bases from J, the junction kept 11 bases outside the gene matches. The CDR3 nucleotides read TGTGCCAGTAGTAGATTCTCTTTAGCGGGAGCGTACAATGAGCAGTTCTTC. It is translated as CASSRFSLAGAYNEQFF.

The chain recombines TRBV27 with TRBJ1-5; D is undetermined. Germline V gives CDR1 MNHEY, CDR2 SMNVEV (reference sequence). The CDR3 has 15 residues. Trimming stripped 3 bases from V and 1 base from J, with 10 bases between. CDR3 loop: CASSFRLGSNQPQHF. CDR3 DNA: TGTGCCAGCAGTTTTAGGTTGGGGAGCAATCAGCCCCAGCATTTT.

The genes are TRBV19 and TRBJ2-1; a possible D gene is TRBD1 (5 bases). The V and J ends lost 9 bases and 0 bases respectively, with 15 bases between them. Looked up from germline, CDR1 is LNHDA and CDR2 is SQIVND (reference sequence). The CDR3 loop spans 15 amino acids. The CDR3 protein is CASLSRASSYNEQFF. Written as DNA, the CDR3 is TGTGCCAGCTTGAGCAGGGCGAGCTCCTACAATGAGCAGTTCTTC.

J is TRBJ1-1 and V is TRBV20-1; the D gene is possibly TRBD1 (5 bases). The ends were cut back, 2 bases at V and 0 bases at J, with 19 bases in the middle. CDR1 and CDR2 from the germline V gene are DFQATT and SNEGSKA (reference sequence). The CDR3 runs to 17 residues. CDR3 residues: CSARSYRSPSMNTEAFF. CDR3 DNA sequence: TGCAGTGCTAGAAGCTACAGGAGCCCTTCTATGAACACTGAAGCTTTCTTT.

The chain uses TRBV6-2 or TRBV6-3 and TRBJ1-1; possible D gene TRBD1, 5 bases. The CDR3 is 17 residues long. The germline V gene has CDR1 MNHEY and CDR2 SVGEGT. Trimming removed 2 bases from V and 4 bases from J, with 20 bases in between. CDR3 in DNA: TGTGCCAGCAGTTACGGGGGTGAGGGAAAGCAGGGCACTGAAGCTTTCTTT. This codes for CASSYGGEGKQGTEAFF.

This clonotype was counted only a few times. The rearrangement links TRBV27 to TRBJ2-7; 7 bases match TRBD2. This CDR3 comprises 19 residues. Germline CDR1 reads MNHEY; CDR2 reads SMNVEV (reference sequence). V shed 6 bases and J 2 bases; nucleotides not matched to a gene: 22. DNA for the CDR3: TGTGCCAGCAGGCGATGGGAGGGGACCAGACATCCGCGGGCCTACGAGCAGTACTTC. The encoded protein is CASRRWEGTRHPRAYEQYF.

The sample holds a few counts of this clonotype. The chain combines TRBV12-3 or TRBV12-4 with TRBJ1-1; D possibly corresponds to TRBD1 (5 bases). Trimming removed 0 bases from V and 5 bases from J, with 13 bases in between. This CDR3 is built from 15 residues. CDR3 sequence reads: CASSLAAQGRTEAFF. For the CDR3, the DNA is TGTGCCAGCAGTTTAGCGGCCCAGGGTCGGACTGAAGCTTTCTTT.

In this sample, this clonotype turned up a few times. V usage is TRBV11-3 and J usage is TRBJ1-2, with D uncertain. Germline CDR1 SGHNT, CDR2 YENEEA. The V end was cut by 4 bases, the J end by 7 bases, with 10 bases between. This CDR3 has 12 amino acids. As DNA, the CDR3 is TGTGCCAGCAGCTCCGGTGAGGGTGGCTACACCTTC. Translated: CASSSGEGGYTF.

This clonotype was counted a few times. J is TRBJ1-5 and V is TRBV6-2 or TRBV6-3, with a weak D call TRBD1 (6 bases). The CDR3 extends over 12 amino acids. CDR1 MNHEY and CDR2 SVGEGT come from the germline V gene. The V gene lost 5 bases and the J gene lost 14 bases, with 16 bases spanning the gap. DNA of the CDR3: TGTGCCAGCAGTGACCCACAGGGATGGGAGCATTTT. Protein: CASSDPQGWEHF.

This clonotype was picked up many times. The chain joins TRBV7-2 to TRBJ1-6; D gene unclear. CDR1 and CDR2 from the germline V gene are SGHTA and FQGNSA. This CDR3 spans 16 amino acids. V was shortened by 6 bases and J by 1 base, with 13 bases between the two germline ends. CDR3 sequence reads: CASRSTVSSYNSPLHF. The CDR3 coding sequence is TGTGCCAGCAGATCAACAGTATCTTCCTATAATTCACCCCTCCACTTT.

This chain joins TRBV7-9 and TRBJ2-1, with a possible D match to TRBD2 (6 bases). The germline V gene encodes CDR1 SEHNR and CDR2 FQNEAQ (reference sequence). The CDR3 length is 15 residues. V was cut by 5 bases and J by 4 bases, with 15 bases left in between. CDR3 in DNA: TGTGCCAGCAGCCATCCTGGGGGGATTTACAATGAGCAGTTCTTC. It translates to CASSHPGGIYNEQFF.

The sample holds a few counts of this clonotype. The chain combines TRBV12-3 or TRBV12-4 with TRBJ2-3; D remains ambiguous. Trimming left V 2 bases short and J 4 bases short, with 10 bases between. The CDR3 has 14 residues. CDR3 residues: CASSLRLDADTQYF. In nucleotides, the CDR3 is TGTGCCAGCAGTTTAAGGTTGGACGCAGATACGCAGTATTTT.

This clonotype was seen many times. The CDR3 sequence: CASSPRVDSGNTIYF. The CDR3 nucleotides read TGTGCCAGCAGCCCCCGAGTCGACTCTGGAAACACCATATATTTT. The chain joins TRBV7-2 to TRBJ1-3; D unclear. The ends were cut back, 5 bases at V and 0 bases at J, with 11 bases in the middle. CDR3 length: 15 amino acids. Germline CDR1 is SGHTA and CDR2 is FQGNSA.

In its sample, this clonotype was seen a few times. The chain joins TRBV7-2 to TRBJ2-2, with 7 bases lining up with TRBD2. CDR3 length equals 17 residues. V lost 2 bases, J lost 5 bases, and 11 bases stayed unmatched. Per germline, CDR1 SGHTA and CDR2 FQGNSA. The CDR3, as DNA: TGTGCCAGCAGCTTAATTACCGGGACTACCATTACCGGGGAGCTGTTTTTT. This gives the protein CASSLITGTTITGELFF.

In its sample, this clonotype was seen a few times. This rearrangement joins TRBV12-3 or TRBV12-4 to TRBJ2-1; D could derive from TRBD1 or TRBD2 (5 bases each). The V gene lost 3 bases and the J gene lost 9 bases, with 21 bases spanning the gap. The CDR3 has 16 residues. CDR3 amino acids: CASSFFPRASEGEQFF. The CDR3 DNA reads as TGTGCCAGCAGTTTTTTCCCCAGGGCCTCCGAGGGTGAGCAGTTCTTC.

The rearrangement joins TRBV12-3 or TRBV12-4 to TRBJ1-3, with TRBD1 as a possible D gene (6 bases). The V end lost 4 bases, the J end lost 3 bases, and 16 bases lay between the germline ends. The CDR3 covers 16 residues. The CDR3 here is CASSSTGRYDGNTIYF. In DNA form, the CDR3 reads TGTGCCAGCAGTTCGACAGGACGGTATGATGGAAACACCATATATTTT.

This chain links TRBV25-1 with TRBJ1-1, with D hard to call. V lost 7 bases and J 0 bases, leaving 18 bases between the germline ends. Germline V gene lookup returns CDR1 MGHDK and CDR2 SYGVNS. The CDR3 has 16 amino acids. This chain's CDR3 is CASTPPWSHMNTEAFF. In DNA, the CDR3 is TGTGCCAGCACCCCACCTTGGTCCCACATGAACACTGAAGCTTTCTTT.

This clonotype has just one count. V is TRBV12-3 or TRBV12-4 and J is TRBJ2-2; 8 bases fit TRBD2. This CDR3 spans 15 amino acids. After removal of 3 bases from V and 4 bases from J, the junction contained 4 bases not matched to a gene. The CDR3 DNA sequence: TGTGCCAGCAGTTTGAGCGGGAGTCCCACCGGGGAGCTGTTTTTT. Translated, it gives CASSLSGSPTGELFF.

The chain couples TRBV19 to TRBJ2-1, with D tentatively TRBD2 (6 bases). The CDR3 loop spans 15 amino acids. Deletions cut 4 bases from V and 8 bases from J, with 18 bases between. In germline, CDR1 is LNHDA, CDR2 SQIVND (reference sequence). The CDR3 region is CASSNQGGTRYEQFF. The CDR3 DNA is TGTGCCAGTAGTAATCAGGGAGGTACACGGTATGAGCAGTTCTTC. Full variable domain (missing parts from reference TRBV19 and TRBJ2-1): DGGITQSPKYLFRKEGQNVTLSCEQNLNHDAMYWYRQDPGQGLRLIYYSQIVNDFQKGDIAEGYSVSREKKESFPLTVTSAQKNPTAFYLCASSNQGGTRYEQFFGPGTRLTVL.

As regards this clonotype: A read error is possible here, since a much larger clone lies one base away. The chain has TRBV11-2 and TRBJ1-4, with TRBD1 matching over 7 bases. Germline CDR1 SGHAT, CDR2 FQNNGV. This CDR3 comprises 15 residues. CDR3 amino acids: CASSLTDRDHENLFF. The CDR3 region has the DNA TGTGCCAGCAGCTTGACTGACAGGGATCATGAAAACCTGTTTTTT.

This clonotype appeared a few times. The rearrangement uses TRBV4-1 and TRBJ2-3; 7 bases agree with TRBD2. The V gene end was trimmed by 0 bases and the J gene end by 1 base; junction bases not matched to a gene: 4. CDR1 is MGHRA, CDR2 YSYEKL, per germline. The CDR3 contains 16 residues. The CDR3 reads CASSQDRAGGTDTQYF. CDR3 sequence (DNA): TGCGCCAGCAGCCAAGATCGGGCGGGAGGCACAGATACGCAGTATTTT.

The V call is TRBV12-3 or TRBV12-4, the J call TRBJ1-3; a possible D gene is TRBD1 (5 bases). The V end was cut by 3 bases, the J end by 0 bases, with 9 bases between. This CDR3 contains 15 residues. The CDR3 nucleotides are TGTGCCAGCAGTTTTCAGGGACGCTCTGGAAACACCATATATTTT. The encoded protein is CASSFQGRSGNTIYF.

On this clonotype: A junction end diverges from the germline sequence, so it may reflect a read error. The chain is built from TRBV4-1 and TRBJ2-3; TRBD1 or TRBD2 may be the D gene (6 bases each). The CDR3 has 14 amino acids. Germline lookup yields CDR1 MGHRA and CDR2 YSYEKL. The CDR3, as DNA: TGCGCCGGCAGCCAAGAAGGAGGGGGAGATACGCAGTATTTT. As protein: CAGSQEGGGDTQYF.

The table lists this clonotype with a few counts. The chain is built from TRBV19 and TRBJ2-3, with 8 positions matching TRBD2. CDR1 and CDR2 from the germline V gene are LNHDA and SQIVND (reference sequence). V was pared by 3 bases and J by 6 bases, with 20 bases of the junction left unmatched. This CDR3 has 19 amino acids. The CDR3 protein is CASSMGRISGRSRADTQYF. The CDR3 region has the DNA TGTGCCAGTAGTATGGGGAGGATCAGCGGGAGATCAAGGGCGGATACGCAGTATTTT.

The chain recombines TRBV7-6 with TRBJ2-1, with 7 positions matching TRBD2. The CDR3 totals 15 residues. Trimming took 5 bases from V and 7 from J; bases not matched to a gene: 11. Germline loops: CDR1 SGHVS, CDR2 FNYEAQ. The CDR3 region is CASSPITSAENEQFF. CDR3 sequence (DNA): TGTGCCAGCAGCCCAATTACTAGCGCAGAGAATGAGCAGTTCTTC.

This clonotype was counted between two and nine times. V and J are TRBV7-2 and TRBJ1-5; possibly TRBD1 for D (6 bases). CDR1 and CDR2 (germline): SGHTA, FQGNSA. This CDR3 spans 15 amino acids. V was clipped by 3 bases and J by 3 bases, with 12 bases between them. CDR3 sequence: CASSFSGQFNQPQHF. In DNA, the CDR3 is TGTGCCAGCAGCTTCTCTGGACAGTTCAATCAGCCCCAGCATTTT.